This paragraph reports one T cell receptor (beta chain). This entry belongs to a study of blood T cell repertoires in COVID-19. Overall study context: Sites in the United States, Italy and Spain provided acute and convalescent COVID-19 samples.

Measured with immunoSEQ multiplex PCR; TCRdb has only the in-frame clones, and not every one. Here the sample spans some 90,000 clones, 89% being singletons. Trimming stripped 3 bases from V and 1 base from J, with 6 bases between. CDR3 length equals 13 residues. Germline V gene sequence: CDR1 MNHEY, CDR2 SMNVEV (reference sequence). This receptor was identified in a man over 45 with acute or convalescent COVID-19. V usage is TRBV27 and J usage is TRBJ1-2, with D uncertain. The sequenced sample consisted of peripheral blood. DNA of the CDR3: TGTGCCAGCAGTTTTAATAGTAACTATGGCTACACCTTC. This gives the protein CASSFNSNYGYTF.